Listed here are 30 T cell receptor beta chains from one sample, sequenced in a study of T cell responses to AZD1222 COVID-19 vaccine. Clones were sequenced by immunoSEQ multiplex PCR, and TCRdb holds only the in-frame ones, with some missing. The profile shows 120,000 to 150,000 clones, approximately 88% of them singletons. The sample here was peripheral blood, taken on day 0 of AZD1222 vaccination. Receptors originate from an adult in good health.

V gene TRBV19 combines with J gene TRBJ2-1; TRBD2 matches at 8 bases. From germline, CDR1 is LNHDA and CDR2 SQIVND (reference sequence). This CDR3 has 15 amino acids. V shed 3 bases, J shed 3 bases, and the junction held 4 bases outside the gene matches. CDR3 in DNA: TGTGCCAGTAGTATCATGCTAGCGGGCTACAATGAGCAGTTCTTC. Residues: CASSIMLAGYNEQFF.

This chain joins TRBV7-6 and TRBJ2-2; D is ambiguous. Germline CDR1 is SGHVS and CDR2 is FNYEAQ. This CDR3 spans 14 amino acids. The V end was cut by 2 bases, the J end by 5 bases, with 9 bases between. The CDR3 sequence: CASSLRWGTGELFF. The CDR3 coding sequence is TGTGCCAGCAGCTTACGCTGGGGAACCGGGGAGCTGTTTTTT.

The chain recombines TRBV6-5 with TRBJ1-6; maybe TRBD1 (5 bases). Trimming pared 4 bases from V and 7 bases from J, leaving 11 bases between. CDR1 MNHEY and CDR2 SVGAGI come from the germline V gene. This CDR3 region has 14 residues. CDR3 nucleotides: TGTGCCAGCAGTTGGGGACGGGAAAATTCACCCCTCCACTTT. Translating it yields CASSWGRENSPLHF.

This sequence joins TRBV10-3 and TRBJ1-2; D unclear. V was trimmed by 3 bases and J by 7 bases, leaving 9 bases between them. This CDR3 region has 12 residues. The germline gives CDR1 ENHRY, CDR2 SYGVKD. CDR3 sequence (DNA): TGTGCCATCAGTGAAAGGTTGTCTGGCTACACCTTC. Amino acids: CAISERLSGYTF.

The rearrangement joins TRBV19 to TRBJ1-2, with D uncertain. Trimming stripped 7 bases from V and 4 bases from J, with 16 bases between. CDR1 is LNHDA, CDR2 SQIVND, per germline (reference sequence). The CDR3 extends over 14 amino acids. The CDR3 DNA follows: TGTGCCAGTAACCTGGTAGGGCAGAGCTATGGCTACACCTTC. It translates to CASNLVGQSYGYTF. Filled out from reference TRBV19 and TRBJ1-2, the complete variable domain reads DGGITQSPKYLFRKEGQNVTLSCEQNLNHDAMYWYRQDPGQGLRLIYYSQIVNDFQKGDIAEGYSVSREKKESFPLTVTSAQKNPTAFYLCASNLVGQSYGYTFGSGTRLTVV.

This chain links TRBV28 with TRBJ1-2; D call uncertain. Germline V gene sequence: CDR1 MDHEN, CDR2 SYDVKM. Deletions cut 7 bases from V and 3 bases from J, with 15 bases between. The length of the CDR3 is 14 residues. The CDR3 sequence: CASTIPAGHYGYTF. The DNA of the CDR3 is TGTGCCAGCACAATCCCGGCCGGACACTATGGCTACACCTTC.

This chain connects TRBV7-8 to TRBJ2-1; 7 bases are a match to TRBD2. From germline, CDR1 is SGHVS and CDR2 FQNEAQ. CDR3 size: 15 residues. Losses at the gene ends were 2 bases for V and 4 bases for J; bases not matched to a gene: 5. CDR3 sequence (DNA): TGTGCCAGCAGCTTATCGCGGGAGATGTACAATGAGCAGTTCTTC. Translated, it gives CASSLSREMYNEQFF.

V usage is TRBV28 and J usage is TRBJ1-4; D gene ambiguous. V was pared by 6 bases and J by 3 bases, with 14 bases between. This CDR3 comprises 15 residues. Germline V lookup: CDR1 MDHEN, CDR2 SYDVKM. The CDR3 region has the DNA TGTGCCAGCAGCCCCCCCCCAGCCTCTAATGAAAAACTGTTTTTT. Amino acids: CASSPPPASNEKLFF.

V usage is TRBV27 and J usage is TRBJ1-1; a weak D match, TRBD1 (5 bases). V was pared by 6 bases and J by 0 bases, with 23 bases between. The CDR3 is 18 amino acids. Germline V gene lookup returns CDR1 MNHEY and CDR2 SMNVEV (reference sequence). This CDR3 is CASSVTGRGILMNTEAFF. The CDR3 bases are TGTGCCAGCAGCGTTACCGGTCGGGGGATCCTTATGAACACTGAAGCTTTCTTT.

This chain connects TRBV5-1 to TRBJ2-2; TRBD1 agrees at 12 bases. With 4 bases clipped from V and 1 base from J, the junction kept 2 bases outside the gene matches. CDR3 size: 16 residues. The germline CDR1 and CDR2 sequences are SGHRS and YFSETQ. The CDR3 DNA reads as TGCGCCAGCAGCAGGGACAGGGGGCGGAACACCGGGGAGCTGTTTTTT. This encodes CASSRDRGRNTGELFF.

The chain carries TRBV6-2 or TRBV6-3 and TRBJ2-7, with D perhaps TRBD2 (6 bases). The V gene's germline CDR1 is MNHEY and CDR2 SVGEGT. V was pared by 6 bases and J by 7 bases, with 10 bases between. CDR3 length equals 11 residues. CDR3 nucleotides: TGTGCCAGCAGCATAGGGACTGAGCAGTACTTC. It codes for CASSIGTEQYF.

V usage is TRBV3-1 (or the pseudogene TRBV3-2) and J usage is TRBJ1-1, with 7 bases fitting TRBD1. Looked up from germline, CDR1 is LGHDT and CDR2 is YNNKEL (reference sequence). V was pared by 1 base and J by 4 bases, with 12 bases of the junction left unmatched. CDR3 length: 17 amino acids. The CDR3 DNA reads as TGTGCCAGCAGCCAAGGGTATGAGGGGGCGAGGGTCACTGAAGCTTTCTTT. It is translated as CASSQGYEGARVTEAFF.

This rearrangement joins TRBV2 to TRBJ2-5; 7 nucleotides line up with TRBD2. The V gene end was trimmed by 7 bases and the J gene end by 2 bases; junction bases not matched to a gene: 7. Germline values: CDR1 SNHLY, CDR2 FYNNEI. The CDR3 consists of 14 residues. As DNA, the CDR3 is TGTGCCAGCACAGGCGGGGGAGCTCAAGAGACCCAGTACTTC. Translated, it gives CASTGGGAQETQYF. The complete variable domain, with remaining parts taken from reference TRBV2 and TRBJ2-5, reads EPEVTQTPSHQVTQMGQEVILRCVPISNHLYFYWYRQILGQKVEFLVSFYNNEISEKSEIFDDQFSVERPDGSNFTLKIRSTKLEDSAMYFCASTGGGAQETQYFGPGTRLLVL.

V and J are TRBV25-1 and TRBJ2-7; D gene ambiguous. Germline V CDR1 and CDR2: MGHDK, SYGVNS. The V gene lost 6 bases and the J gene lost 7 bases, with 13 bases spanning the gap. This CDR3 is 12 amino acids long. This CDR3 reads CASSASSREQYF. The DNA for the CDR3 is TGTGCCAGCAGCGCCAGTAGCAGAGAGCAGTACTTC.

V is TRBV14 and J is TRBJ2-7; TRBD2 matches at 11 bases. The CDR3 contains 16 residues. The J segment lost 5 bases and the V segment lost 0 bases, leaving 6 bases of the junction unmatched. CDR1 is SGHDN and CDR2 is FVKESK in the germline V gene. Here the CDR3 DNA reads TGTGCCAGCAGCCAAGATCCTAGCGGGAGGTTAAACGAGCAGTACTTC. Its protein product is CASSQDPSGRLNEQYF.

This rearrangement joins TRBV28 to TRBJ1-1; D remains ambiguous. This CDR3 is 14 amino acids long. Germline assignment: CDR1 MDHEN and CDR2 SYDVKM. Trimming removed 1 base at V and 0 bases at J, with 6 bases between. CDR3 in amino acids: CASSLLQMNTEAFF. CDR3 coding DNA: TGTGCCAGCAGTTTATTGCAGATGAACACTGAAGCTTTCTTT.

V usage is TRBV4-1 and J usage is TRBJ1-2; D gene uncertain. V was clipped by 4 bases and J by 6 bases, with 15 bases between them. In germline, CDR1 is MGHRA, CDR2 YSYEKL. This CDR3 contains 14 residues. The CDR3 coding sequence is TGCGCCAGCAGCCTTTCGGCCCGGAAGGATGGCTACACCTTC. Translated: CASSLSARKDGYTF.

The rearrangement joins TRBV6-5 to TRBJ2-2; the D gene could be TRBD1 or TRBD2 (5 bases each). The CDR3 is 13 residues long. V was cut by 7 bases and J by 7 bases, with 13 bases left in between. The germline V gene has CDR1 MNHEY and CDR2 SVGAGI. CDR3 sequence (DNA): TGTGCCAGCAATCCGGGACCGTACGGGGAGCTGTTTTTT. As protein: CASNPGPYGELFF.

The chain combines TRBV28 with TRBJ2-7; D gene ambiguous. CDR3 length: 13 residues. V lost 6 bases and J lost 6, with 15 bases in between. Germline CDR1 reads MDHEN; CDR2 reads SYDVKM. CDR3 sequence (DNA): TGTGCCAGCAGCAAATGGGTGTCTGTCGAGCAGTACTTC. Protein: CASSKWVSVEQYF.

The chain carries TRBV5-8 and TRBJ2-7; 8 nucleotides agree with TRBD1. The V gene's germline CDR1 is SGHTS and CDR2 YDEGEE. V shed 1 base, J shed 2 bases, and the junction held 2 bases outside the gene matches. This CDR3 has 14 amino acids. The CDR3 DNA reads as TGTGCCAGCAGCTTGACAGGGGGAACCTACGAGCAGTACTTC. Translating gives CASSLTGGTYEQYF. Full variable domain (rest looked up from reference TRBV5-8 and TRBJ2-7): EAGVTQSPTHLIKTRGQQATLRCSPISGHTSVYWYQQALGLGLQFLLWYDEGEERNRGNFPPRFSGRQFPNYSSELNVNALELEDSALYLCASSLTGGTYEQYFGPGTRLTVT.

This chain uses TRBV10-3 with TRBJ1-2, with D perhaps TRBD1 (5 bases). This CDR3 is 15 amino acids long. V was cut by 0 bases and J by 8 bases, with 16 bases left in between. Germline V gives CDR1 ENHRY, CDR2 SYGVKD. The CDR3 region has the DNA TGTGCCATCAGTGAGTCTGGGACGGTCTTAGAGGGCTACACCTTC. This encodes CAISESGTVLEGYTF.

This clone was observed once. DNA of the CDR3: TGTGCCAGCAGCTTAGCTGGGCCCAATCAGCCCCAGCATTTT. The encoded protein is CASSLAGPNQPQHF. V and J are TRBV11-2 and TRBJ1-5; D is unresolved. This CDR3 is 14 amino acids long. Between the trimmed V and J ends, which lost 1 base and 3 bases, there was a span of 7 bases. CDR1 and CDR2 from the germline V gene are SGHAT and FQNNGV.

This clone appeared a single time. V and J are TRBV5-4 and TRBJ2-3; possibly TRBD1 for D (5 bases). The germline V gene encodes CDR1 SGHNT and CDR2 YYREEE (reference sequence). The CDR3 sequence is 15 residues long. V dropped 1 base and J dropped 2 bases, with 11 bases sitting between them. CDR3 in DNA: TGTGCCAGCAGCTTGATAGGGGCCTACACAGATACGCAGTATTTT. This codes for CASSLIGAYTDTQYF.

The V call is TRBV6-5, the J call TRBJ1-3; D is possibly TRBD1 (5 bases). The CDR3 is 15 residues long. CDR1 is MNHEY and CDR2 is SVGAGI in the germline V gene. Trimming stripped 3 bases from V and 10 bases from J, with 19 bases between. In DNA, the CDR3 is TGTGCCAGCAGTTATAACCCGGGACCTTCTCGAACCATATATTTT. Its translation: CASSYNPGPSRTIYF.

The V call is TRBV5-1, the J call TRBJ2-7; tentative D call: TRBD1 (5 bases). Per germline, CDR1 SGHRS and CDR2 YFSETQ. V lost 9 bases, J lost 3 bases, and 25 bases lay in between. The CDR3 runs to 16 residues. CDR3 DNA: TGCGCCACCAACCGGTCGGTCTGGCAGGGCCACTACGAGCAGTACTTC. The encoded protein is CATNRSVWQGHYEQYF. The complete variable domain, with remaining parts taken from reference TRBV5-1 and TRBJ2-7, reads KAGVTQTPRYLIKTRGQQVTLSCSPISGHRSVSWYQQTPGQGLQFLFEYFSETQRNKGNFPGRFSGRQFSNSRSEMNVSTLELGDSALYLCATNRSVWQGHYEQYFGPGTRLTVT.

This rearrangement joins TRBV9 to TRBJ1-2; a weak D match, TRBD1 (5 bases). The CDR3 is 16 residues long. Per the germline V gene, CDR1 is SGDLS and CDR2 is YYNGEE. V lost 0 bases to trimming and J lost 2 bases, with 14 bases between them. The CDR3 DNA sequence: TGTGCCAGCAGCGTAGTAAGGGACCACTCCAACTATGGCTACACCTTC. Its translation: CASSVVRDHSNYGYTF.

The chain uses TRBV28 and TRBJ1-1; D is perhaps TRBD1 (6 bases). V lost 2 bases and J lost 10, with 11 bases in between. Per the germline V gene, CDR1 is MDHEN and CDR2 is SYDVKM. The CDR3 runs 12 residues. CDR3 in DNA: TGTGCCAGCAGTTTACTGACAGGAACAGCTTTCTTT. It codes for CASSLLTGTAFF.

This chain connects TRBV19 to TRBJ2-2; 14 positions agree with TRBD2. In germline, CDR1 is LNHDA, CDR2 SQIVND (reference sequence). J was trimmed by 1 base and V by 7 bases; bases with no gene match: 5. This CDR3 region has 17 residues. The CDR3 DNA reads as TGTGCCAGTACGACTAGCGGGAGGGCCCGGAACACCGGGGAGCTGTTTTTT. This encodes CASTTSGRARNTGELFF.

CDR3 DNA sequence: TGTGCCACCAGCAGAGATCCTAGCGGGAACGAGCAGTACTTC. This sequence encodes CATSRDPSGNEQYF. The V call is TRBV15, the J call TRBJ2-7; 9 bases are a match to TRBD2. The CDR3 spans 14 residues. V shed 0 bases, J shed 5 bases, and the junction held 2 bases outside the gene matches. Per germline, CDR1 LNHNV and CDR2 YYDKDF (reference sequence).

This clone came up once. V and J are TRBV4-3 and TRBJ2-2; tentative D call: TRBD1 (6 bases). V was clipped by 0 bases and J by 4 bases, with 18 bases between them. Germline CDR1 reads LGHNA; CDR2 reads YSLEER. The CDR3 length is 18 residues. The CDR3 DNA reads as TGCGCCAGCAGCCAAGATAGAGGCAGGGGAAGGGGCACCGGGGAGCTGTTTTTT. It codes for CASSQDRGRGRGTGELFF.